The next 17 T cell receptor beta chains were all read from a single sample in a study of T cells in narcolepsy (dated by TCRdb to 2017 to 2018). Libraries were made using the immunoSEQ multiplex PCR assay. TCRdb's version of the immuneACCESS table is confined to in-frame rearrangements and falls short of the full clone set. An unresolved V gene accounts for under half of the shortfall where checked; the remainder is of unknown origin. Present in this sample are about 30,000 clones, around 80% of which were seen just once. About 1.2% of the sample lies in the top ten. Source material: CD45RA- memory CD4+ T cells from PBMCs. Sample cell subset or site, as interpreted from the label and publication: memory T cells sorted ex vivo from peripheral blood. The receptors originated from a human donor with narcolepsy.

The chain has TRBV5-1 and TRBJ2-5; 9 bases line up with TRBD2. Trimming cost V 4 bases and J 5 bases; bases outside gene matches: 9. Germline-derived CDR1 and CDR2 are SGHRS and YFSETQ. The CDR3 is 15 amino acids. The DNA of the CDR3 is TGCGCCAGCAGCAATAAAGCGGGGGGCGGTGAGACCCAGTACTTC. This encodes CASSNKAGGGETQYF.

This chain joins TRBV4-2 and TRBJ2-1; D is possibly TRBD2 (5 bases). Deletions cut 4 bases from V and 6 bases from J, with 7 bases between. Germline V gene lookup returns CDR1 LGHNA and CDR2 YNFKEQ. The CDR3 has 12 residues. The CDR3 sequence: CASSREFNEQFF. The CDR3 DNA reads as TGTGCCAGCAGCCGGGAGTTCAATGAGCAGTTCTTC.

This chain links TRBV9 with TRBJ1-2, with TRBD1 identical over 8 bases. Germline trimming cut 3 bases from V and 1 base from J; bases unmatched to any gene: 14. CDR3 length equals 18 residues. Germline values: CDR1 SGDLS, CDR2 YYNGEE. CDR3 coding DNA: TGTGCCAGCAGCGACGACAGGGGCGCGGGCCTACTTAACTATGGCTACACCTTC. Protein: CASSDDRGAGLLNYGYTF.

The chain combines TRBV5-1 with TRBJ2-3; D is uncertain. The CDR3 covers 15 residues. V shed 1 base and J shed 2 bases, with 11 bases lying between them. CDR1 SGHRS and CDR2 YFSETQ come from the germline V gene. The CDR3 DNA reads TGCGCCAGCAGCTTGTACGGCTACTCCACAGATACGCAGTATTTT. It is translated as CASSLYGYSTDTQYF.

The chain links TRBV7-8 to TRBJ2-7, with D unresolved. CDR1 is SGHVS and CDR2 is FQNEAQ in the germline V gene. V shed 5 bases and J shed 2 bases, with 22 bases lying between them. The CDR3 has 17 amino acids. The CDR3 protein is CASSPTPIVQAAYEQYF. The CDR3 DNA reads as TGTGCCAGCAGCCCCACCCCTATCGTCCAGGCGGCCTACGAGCAGTACTTC.

V gene TRBV2 combines with J gene TRBJ2-1, with 8 bases identical to TRBD2. CDR1 is SNHLY, CDR2 FYNNEI, per germline. J lost 2 bases, V lost 3 bases, and 6 bases had no gene match. CDR3 size: 16 residues. The DNA for the CDR3 is TGTGCCAGCAGTGAGACAGCGGGAGACCCCTACAATGAGCAGTTCTTC. It encodes CASSETAGDPYNEQFF. The variable domain in full, with the rest retrieved from reference TRBV2 and TRBJ2-1, is EPEVTQTPSHQVTQMGQEVILRCVPISNHLYFYWYRQILGQKVEFLVSFYNNEISEKSEIFDDQFSVERPDGSNFTLKIRSTKLEDSAMYFCASSETAGDPYNEQFFGPGTRLTVL.

CDR3 sequence reads: CASSKRDRVSGANVLTF. The CDR3 DNA sequence: TGTGCCAGCTCTAAAAGGGACAGGGTCTCTGGGGCCAACGTCCTGACTTTC. V is TRBV27 and J is TRBJ2-6, with TRBD1 matching over 9 bases. The V gene's germline CDR1 is MNHEY and CDR2 SMNVEV (reference sequence). The CDR3 contains 17 residues. Trimming took 8 bases from V and 0 from J; bases not matched to a gene: 8.

The chain combines TRBV5-6 with TRBJ2-1; weak D call: TRBD2 (5 bases). With 4 bases removed from V and 1 base from J, the gap between germline ends came to 9 bases. This CDR3 contains 14 residues. Germline V gene lookup returns CDR1 SGHDT and CDR2 YYEEEE. The DNA of the CDR3 is TGTGCCAGCAGCGGAAGGACTTCCTACAATGAGCAGTTCTTC. As protein: CASSGRTSYNEQFF. Combining the CDR3 with reference TRBV5-6 and TRBJ2-1 gives the whole variable domain DAGVTQSPTHLIKTRGQQVTLRCSPKSGHDTVSWYQQALGQGPQFIFQYYEEEERQRGNFPDRFSGHQFPNYSSELNVNALLLGDSALYLCASSGRTSYNEQFFGPGTRLTVL.

The chain combines TRBV6-4 with TRBJ1-1; perhaps TRBD1 as D (6 bases). CDR1 and CDR2 (germline): MRHNA, SNTAGT. V lost 7 bases and J 1 base, leaving 13 bases between the germline ends. This CDR3 has 14 amino acids. The CDR3 protein is CASKWTERNTEAFF. In DNA form, the CDR3 reads TGTGCCAGCAAGTGGACAGAAAGGAACACTGAAGCTTTCTTT.

The chain carries TRBV2 and TRBJ2-2; TRBD2 matches at 10 bases. The CDR3 totals 15 residues. The germline gives CDR1 SNHLY, CDR2 FYNNEI. V trimming: 7 bases; J trimming: 6 bases; junction bases outside the gene matches: 8. The CDR3 DNA follows: TGTGCCAGCACCCGGTGGAGCGGGGGGGCCGGGGAGCTGTTTTTT. It codes for CASTRWSGGAGELFF.

In this sample, this clone turned up once. The chain has TRBV5-1 and TRBJ2-7, with D tentatively TRBD1 (6 bases). With 1 base removed from V and 7 bases from J, the gap between germline ends came to 15 bases. This CDR3 contains 14 residues. CDR1 and CDR2 (germline): SGHRS, YFSETQ. For the CDR3, the DNA is TGCGCCAGCAGCTTGTGGGACACTACTGGTGAGCAGTACTTC. It translates to CASSLWDTTGEQYF.

The rearrangement uses TRBV5-6 and TRBJ2-7; D is ambiguous. Germline CDR1 is SGHDT and CDR2 is YYEEEE. The CDR3 is made up of 16 amino acids. Trimming pared 4 bases from V and 0 bases from J, leaving 17 bases between. CDR3 amino acids: CASSPLGGSPSYEQYF. The CDR3 DNA is TGTGCCAGCAGCCCTCTAGGCGGCTCACCCTCCTACGAGCAGTACTTC.

The chain has TRBV27 and TRBJ2-2; D possibly corresponds to TRBD1 (5 bases). CDR1 is MNHEY and CDR2 is SMNVEV in the germline V gene (reference sequence). V was trimmed by 6 bases and J by 2 bases, leaving 13 bases between them. This CDR3 is 15 amino acids long. The CDR3 loop is CASRSSWGNTGELFF. The CDR3 DNA is TGTGCCAGCAGGTCCTCCTGGGGCAACACCGGGGAGCTGTTTTTT.

This chain links TRBV23-1 with TRBJ1-4, with 8 bases aligning to TRBD1. TRBV23-1 belongs to the ORF category, with a function that is uncertain. The CDR3 sequence is 16 residues long. Trimming took 3 bases from V and 3 from J; bases not matched to a gene: 6. The CDR3 loop reads CASSQGQVAPNEKLFF. The CDR3 bases are TGCGCCAGCAGTCAGGGACAGGTGGCACCTAATGAAAAACTGTTTTTT.

The chain carries TRBV30 and TRBJ1-2; D unclear. CDR1 GTSNPN and CDR2 SVGIG come from the germline V gene (reference sequence). V was cut by 4 bases and J by 8 bases, with 20 bases left in between. The CDR3 length is 14 residues. CDR3 region: CAWTPPEARVGYTF. CDR3 in DNA: TGTGCCTGGACCCCTCCCGAGGCACGGGTCGGCTACACCTTC.

In its sample, this clone was seen a few times. The rearrangement uses TRBV2 and TRBJ1-1, with TRBD1 as a possible D gene (6 bases). V lost 5 bases, J lost 0 bases, and 13 bases lay in between. From germline, CDR1 is SNHLY and CDR2 FYNNEI. This CDR3 is 15 amino acids long. The CDR3 nucleotides read TGTGCCAGCAGTAAAGGACAGCTTATGAACACTGAAGCTTTCTTT. Its protein is CASSKGQLMNTEAFF. Filled out from reference TRBV2 and TRBJ1-1, the complete variable domain reads EPEVTQTPSHQVTQMGQEVILRCVPISNHLYFYWYRQILGQKVEFLVSFYNNEISEKSEIFDDQFSVERPDGSNFTLKIRSTKLEDSAMYFCASSKGQLMNTEAFFGQGTRLTVV.

The J gene is TRBJ2-6, the V gene TRBV2; D is possibly TRBD2 (7 bases). Germline V gives CDR1 SNHLY, CDR2 FYNNEI. V lost 8 bases, J lost 3 bases, and 17 bases lay in between. The CDR3 is 16 residues long. The DNA for the CDR3 is TGTGCCAGCTCCCTTCAAGGGGGGGGTGGGGCCAACGTCCTGACTTTC. Its protein is CASSLQGGGGANVLTF. Together with reference TRBV2 and TRBJ2-6, the CDR3 gives the full variable domain: EPEVTQTPSHQVTQMGQEVILRCVPISNHLYFYWYRQILGQKVEFLVSFYNNEISEKSEIFDDQFSVERPDGSNFTLKIRSTKLEDSAMYFCASSLQGGGGANVLTFGAGSRLTVL.